This T cell receptor beta chain was recovered during a study of follicular helper T cells after annual influenza vaccination (dated by TCRdb to about 2017). With regard to the full study: After each seasonal influenza vaccination, blood samples were collected on days 0, 7 and 28. Some subjects were followed across successive annual vaccinations spanning the 2013-2014, 2014-2015 and 2015-2016 seasons to study recall of cTfh clones. One week after vaccination, a second recruited cohort of approximately 11 subjects (Table S1) displayed a similar ICOS+CD38+ cTfh response. Multi-year samples were obtained from about six subjects, with two vaccination seasons covered for four subjects and three seasons covered for two subjects. The 2013-2014 samples were cryopreserved, while the 2015 samples were processed right after collection. General findings and caveats noted by the study authors: A recurrent oligoclonal ICOS+CD38+ cTfh response containing tetramer and AIM influenza-specific clonotypes was recalled by successive annual vaccinations. Because only 10-20% of the analyzed cells gave productive TCRB sequences, there was no way to sample rare clonotypes. ICOS+CD38+ cTfh clonality correlated with the frequency of that population, and its change correlated with the change in circulating plasmablast frequency. Day 7 ICOS+CD38+ clones were most often found later in ICOS-CD38- cTfh, suggesting that subset may serve as a memory reservoir. When influenza clone enrichment was assessed, the possibility that the much larger non-cTfh compartments were undersampled could not be excluded.

Receptors were amplified or captured by the immunoSEQ multiplex PCR assay. Adaptive Biotechnologies handled the TCRB amplification, library preparation, sequencing and preliminary bioinformatics at Survey level resolution. The authors' analysis ran thus. Clonality was computed in R as 1 minus normalized Shannon entropy; the Gini index was calculated with the R package ineq. Overlap score was defined as the summed counts of shared sequences divided by the total counts of all sequences in both compared samples. Fisher's exact test, with an assumed theoretical repertoire of 10^7 TCRB sequences, was used to assess the significance of shared clonotypes. In TCRdb, the immuneACCESS table is reduced to in-frame sequences with V and J assigned. These tables do not hold every clone; where another copy was compared, an unresolved V gene accounts for under half, and the others remain unexplained. The V and J calls and clone size come from that table; D and trimming were worked out from the DNA. The sample table records about 11,000 clones; 70% to 85% of these occur just once. Roughly 0.86% of the sample belongs to the ten largest clones.

Via the germline V gene, CDR1 is SGHVS and CDR2 FNYEAQ. The CDR3 goes from the cysteine to the phenylalanine over 14 residues. Just the 42-base CDR3 DNA is kept, in frame starting at base 1. V lost 0 bases and J lost 6 bases, and the count of bases not matched to a germline gene is 3. Adults received seasonal inactivated influenza vaccine (Fluvarix), and TCRB sequencing tracked sorted blood CD4 subsets before and after vaccination. To be eligible, subjects had to live in the community and must not have received influenza vaccine in the previous 6 months. Influenza vaccine contraindications, substance abuse, HIV/AIDS, active malignancy, immunomodulatory medication and active illness such as respiratory infection were included among the exclusion criteria. At each time point, about 35 to 110 mL of blood was collected. Either Ficoll-Paque PLUS or SepMate separation was used to isolate PBMC. As a comparison non-Tfh subset, CXCR5- memory CD4 T cells were sorted. Before DNA extraction, cell subsets were sorted from PBMC on a BD FACS Aria.

This clone was counted a single time. The clone's antigen remains unknown. No quality values exist for individual bases; no much larger clone is one base distant. The V and J segments used are TRBV7-6 and TRBJ2-7; the junction holds 9 bases that match TRBD1. This sample comprised CXCR5- memory CD4+ T cells sorted from blood, obtained 6 weeks after influenza vaccination. Read against the paper, the sample's cell subset or site label means: CXCR5- memory CD4 T cells. The TCR originated in an adult who received the influenza vaccine. The CDR3 sequence is CASSLAVQGAEQYF. The nucleotide sequence is given as TGTGCCAGCAGCTTAGCGGTACAGGGGGCCGAGCAGTACTTC.